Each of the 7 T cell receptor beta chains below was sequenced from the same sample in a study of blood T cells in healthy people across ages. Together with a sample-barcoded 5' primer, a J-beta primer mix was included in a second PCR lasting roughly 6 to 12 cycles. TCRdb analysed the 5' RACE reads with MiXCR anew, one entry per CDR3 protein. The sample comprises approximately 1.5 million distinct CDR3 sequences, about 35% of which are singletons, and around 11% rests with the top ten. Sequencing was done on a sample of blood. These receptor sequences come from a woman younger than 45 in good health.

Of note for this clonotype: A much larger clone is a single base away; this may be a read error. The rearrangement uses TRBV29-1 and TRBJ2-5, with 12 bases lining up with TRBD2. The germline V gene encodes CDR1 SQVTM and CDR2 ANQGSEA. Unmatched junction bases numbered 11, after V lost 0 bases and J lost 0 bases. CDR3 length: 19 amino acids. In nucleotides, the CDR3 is TGCAGCGTTGAAGATCTAATAGAGCCTAGCGGGAGGGACCAAGAGACCCAGTACTTC. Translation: CSVEDLIEPSGRDQETQYF.

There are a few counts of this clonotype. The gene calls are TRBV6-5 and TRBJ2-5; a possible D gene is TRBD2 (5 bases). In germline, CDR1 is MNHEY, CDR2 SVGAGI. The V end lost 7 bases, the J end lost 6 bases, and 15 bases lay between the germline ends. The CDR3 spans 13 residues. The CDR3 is CASTSSGGKTQYF. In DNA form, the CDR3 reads TGTGCCAGCACCTCGTCAGGAGGAAAGACCCAGTACTTC.

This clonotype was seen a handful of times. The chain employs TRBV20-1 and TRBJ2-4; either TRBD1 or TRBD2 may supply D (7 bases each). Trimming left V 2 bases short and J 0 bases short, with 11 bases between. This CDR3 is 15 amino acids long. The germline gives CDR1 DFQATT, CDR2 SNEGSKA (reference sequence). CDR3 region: CSARSGGEAKNIQYF. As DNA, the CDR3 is TGCAGTGCTAGATCAGGGGGGGAAGCCAAAAACATTCAGTACTTC.

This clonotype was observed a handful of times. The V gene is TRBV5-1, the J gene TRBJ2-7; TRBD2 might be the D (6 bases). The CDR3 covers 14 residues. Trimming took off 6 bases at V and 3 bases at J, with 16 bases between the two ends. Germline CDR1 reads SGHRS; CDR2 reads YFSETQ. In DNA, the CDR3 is TGCGCCAGCACCTTAGGAGGGGAGAGCTACGAGCAGTACTTC. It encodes CASTLGGESYEQYF.

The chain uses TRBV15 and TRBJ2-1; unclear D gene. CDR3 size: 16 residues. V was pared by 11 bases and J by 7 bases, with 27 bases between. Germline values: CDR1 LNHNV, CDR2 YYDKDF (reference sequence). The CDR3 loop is CASGRVRSGLKNEQFF. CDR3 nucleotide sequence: TGTGCCTCCGGCAGAGTTAGGAGTGGGCTTAAAAATGAGCAGTTCTTC.

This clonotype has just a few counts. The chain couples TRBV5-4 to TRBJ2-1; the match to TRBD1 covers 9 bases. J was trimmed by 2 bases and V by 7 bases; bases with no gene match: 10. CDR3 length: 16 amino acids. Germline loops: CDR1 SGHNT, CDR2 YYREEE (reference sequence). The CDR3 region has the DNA TGTGCCAGCGGGGACAGGGAAGTAGGACCCTACAATGAGCAGTTCTTC. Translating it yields CASGDREVGPYNEQFF.

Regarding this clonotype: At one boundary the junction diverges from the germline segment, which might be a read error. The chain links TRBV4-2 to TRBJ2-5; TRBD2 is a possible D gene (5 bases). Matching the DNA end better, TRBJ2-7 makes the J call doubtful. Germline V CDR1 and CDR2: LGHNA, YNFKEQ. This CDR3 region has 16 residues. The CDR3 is CAGSQGLSSEAHEQYF. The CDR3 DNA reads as TGTGCCGGCAGCCAAGGACTTTCGAGCGAGGCTCACGAGCAGTACTTC.